The 6 T cell receptor beta chains below come from one sample, sequenced in a study of regulatory T cells in long-lasting Graves disease. Noted time point: newly diagnosed GD, antithyroid drugs for less than 3 months. RNA extracted from PBMCs served as the sequencing template. Library construction for TCR beta used iRepertoire HTBI primers and Arm-PCR of CDR3 regions. MiXCR was run by TCRdb on the multiplex PCR reads, yielding one entry per CDR3 protein. The table includes roughly 560,000 distinct CDR3 sequences, about 12% detected once. The same sample was also used in a study of T cells in Graves' hyperthyroidism and ophthalmopathy.

The specimen was peripheral blood mononuclear cells (PBMCs), collected at new diagnosis, from a patient treated with antithyroid drugs. These receptors came from a woman aged 25 to 45 with Graves disease.

On this clonotype: This may be a read error, as it is one base from a much larger clone. The V call is TRBV27, the J call TRBJ2-7; possible D gene TRBD2, 6 bases. The CDR3 covers 15 residues. Per germline, CDR1 MNHEY and CDR2 SMNVEV (reference sequence). Trimming left V 8 bases short and J 7 bases short, with 24 bases between. This CDR3 reads CASRPTHGSSNEQYF. The DNA for the CDR3 is TGTGCCAGCCGCCCGACCCACGGGAGTAGTAATGAGCAGTACTTC.

For this clonotype: A read error likely explains this, since a far larger clone differs by one base. The genes are TRBV7-9 and TRBJ2-1; tentatively, D is TRBD1 or TRBD2 (5 bases each). V was shortened by 5 bases and J by 12 bases, with 20 bases between the two germline ends. Germline V gene data show CDR1 as SEHNR and CDR2 as FQNEAQ (reference sequence). The CDR3 extends over 14 amino acids. The CDR3, as DNA: TGTGCCAGCAGCCTTAGTTGGGGGATCACTGGGCAGTTCTTC. Residues: CASSLSWGITGQFF.

The V and J genes are TRBV10-1 and TRBJ2-7; 11 bases map to TRBD2. The germline V gene has CDR1 WNHNN and CDR2 SYGVQD (reference sequence). Trimming removed 3 bases from V and 1 base from J; junction bases left unmatched: 14. This CDR3 is 19 amino acids long. CDR3 protein: CASSDLKTSGTLSSYEQYF. The CDR3 DNA reads as TGCGCCAGCAGTGACTTGAAGACTAGCGGGACCTTATCATCCTACGAGCAGTACTTC.

This clonotype was counted ten times or more. The J gene is TRBJ1-5, the V gene TRBV20-1; 8 bases are a match to TRBD1. Per germline, CDR1 DFQATT and CDR2 SNEGSKA (reference sequence). J was trimmed by 4 bases and V by 0 bases; bases with no gene match: 11. The CDR3 is 17 residues long. The CDR3 DNA sequence: TGCAGTGCTAGAGATCAGGACAGGGACCGGGAGAATCAGCCCCAGCATTTT. Encoded protein: CSARDQDRDRENQPQHF.

This clonotype was found many times. The chain carries TRBV28 and TRBJ1-2; TRBD1 aligns across 7 bases. Germline CDR1 reads MDHEN; CDR2 reads SYDVKM. This CDR3 is 14 amino acids long. V dropped 6 bases and J dropped 7; count of bases not matched to a gene: 11. The CDR3 region is CASSPDRSGSGYTF. In DNA form, the CDR3 reads TGTGCCAGCAGCCCGGACAGGTCAGGAAGTGGCTACACCTTC.

This chain connects TRBV28 to TRBJ1-5; 11 bases align to TRBD1. V trimming: 4 bases; J trimming: 7 bases; junction bases outside the gene matches: 9. Germline V gene data show CDR1 as MDHEN and CDR2 as SYDVKM. CDR3 length: 16 amino acids. For the CDR3, the DNA is TGTGCCAGCAGTTATCGGTCGGACAGGGGGCTCCAGCCCCAGCATTTT. It yields the protein CASSYRSDRGLQPQHF.